This T cell receptor beta chain was obtained from a study of shared clonotypes between healthy human individuals. On this clone: Other nucleotide sequences in the sample specify the same CDR3.

Germline V gene sequence: CDR1 MNHEY, CDR2 SVGAGI. V dropped 0 bases and J dropped 7 bases, with 7 bases sitting between them. The CDR3 consists of 13 residues. CD45RO-negative CD8 cells positively selected for CCR7 made up the naive population, which excluded terminally differentiated effector memory CD45RA+ cells. Sequenced by immunoSEQ multiplex PCR; TCRdb stores in-frame clones only, minus some. This sample has approximately 2,000,000 clones, with around 95% found just once. This sequence was found in a man aged 18 to 35 in good health. Some clones in this sample may be carry-over from other donors' samples. The sequencing input was naive CD8+ T cells from PBMCs. This sequence joins TRBV6-5 and TRBJ2-1, with D perhaps being TRBD1 or TRBD2 (5 bases each). CDR3 in amino acids: CASSYSGPNEQFF. As DNA, the CDR3 is TGTGCCAGCAGTTACTCGGGACCGAATGAGCAGTTCTTC.